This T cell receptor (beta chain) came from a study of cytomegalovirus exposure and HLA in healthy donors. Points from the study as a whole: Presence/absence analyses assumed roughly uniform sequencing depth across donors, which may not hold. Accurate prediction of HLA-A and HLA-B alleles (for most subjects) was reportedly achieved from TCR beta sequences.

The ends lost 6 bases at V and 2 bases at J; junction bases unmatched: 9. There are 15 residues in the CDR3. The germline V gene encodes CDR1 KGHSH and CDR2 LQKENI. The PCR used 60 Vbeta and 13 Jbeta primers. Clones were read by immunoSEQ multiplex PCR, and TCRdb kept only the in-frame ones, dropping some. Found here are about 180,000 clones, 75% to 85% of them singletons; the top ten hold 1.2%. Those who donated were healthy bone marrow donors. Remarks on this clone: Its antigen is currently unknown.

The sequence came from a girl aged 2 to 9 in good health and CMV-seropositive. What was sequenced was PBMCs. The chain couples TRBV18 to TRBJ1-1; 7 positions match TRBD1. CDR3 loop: CASSPGTVANTEAFF. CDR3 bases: TGTGCCAGCTCTCCAGGGACAGTTGCAAACACTGAAGCTTTCTTT.